This entry lists 11 T cell receptor beta chains sequenced from one sample in a study of T cell repertoires in cytomegalovirus infection. What these receptors recognize is not known. TCRdb used MiXCR to reprocess the reads, holding one entry per CDR3 protein. The data hold hundreds of thousands of distinct CDR3 sequences, with approximately 33% observed a single time. The input for sequencing was cultured PBMCs, taken from culture after CMV antigen stimulation. The receptors originated from a human donor in good health (CMV status not recorded). Some clones in this sample may be carry-over from other donors' samples.

This chain connects TRBV20-1 to TRBJ1-1; unclear D gene. CDR3 size: 13 residues. V lost 0 bases, J lost 7 bases, and 12 bases lay in between. Germline CDR1 is DFQATT and CDR2 is SNEGSKA (reference sequence). The CDR3 is CSARDPPDSEAFF. Here the CDR3 DNA reads TGCAGTGCTAGAGATCCTCCGGATAGTGAAGCTTTCTTT.

This chain joins TRBV19 and TRBJ2-1; 9 nucleotides line up with TRBD2. With 3 bases clipped from V and 6 bases from J, the junction kept 15 bases outside the gene matches. CDR1 is LNHDA and CDR2 is SQIVND in the germline V gene (reference sequence). The CDR3 has 18 residues. CDR3 loop: CASSISFGSSGRSNEQFF. In DNA, the CDR3 is TGTGCCAGTAGTATCTCATTTGGATCCAGCGGGAGGAGCAATGAGCAGTTCTTC. Full variable domain (missing parts from reference TRBV19 and TRBJ2-1): DGGITQSPKYLFRKEGQNVTLSCEQNLNHDAMYWYRQDPGQGLRLIYYSQIVNDFQKGDIAEGYSVSREKKESFPLTVTSAQKNPTAFYLCASSISFGSSGRSNEQFFGPGTRLTVL.

This sequence joins TRBV10-3 and TRBJ2-7; 7 bases map to TRBD1. The CDR3 is made up of 15 amino acids. Germline CDR1 reads ENHRY; CDR2 reads SYGVKD. J gave up 2 bases and V 3 bases, and 7 bases lay outside the gene matches. In nucleotides, the CDR3 is TGTGCCATCAGTGATGACAGGGAAATTACCTACGAGCAGTACTTC. It codes for CAISDDREITYEQYF.

This clonotype showed up many times. Written as DNA, the CDR3 is TGTGCCAGCAGTTGGAGGACTAGCGGCTCCTACGAGCAGTACTTC. Protein: CASSWRTSGSYEQYF. The rearrangement uses TRBV7-2 and TRBJ2-7, with TRBD2 matching over 10 bases. With 6 bases clipped from V and 0 bases from J, the junction kept 5 bases outside the gene matches. The CDR3 is 15 amino acids. CDR1 is SGHTA, CDR2 FQGNSA, per germline.

This clonotype was counted many times. One end of the junction fails to match germline, which may point to a read error. The CDR3 coding sequence is TGTGCCAGCAGCCTAGCTGGGGAGGGAGGGACCCAGTACTTC. Translation: CASSLAGEGGTQYF. The chain carries TRBV7-8 and TRBJ2-5; 7 bases align to TRBD2. This CDR3 has 14 residues. Germline CDR1 reads SGHVS; CDR2 reads FQNEAQ.

The chain recombines TRBV10-2 with TRBJ2-1; 10 bases are shared with TRBD2. Germline loops: CDR1 WSHSY, CDR2 SAAADI. With 6 bases clipped from V and 10 bases from J, the junction kept 6 bases outside the gene matches. This CDR3 is 13 amino acids long. The CDR3 loop is CASRPGLANEQFF. Here the CDR3 DNA reads TGCGCCAGCAGACCGGGACTAGCGAACGAGCAGTTCTTC.

The chain has TRBV6-5 and TRBJ2-1, with a weak D call TRBD1 (7 bases). Trimming took 5 bases from V and 7 from J, leaving 15 bases between them. The CDR3 is made up of 14 amino acids. In germline, CDR1 is MNHEY, CDR2 SVGAGI. This CDR3 reads CASSQAGQWNEQFF. The CDR3 coding sequence is TGTGCCAGCAGTCAGGCGGGACAGTGGAATGAGCAGTTCTTC.

This chain joins TRBV2 and TRBJ2-1; 14 bases are shared with TRBD2. The CDR3 spans 14 residues. CDR1 is SNHLY and CDR2 is FYNNEI in the germline V gene. Trimming cost V 7 bases and J 9 bases; bases outside gene matches: 5. CDR3 sequence reads: CASTGTSGGGEQFF. DNA of the CDR3: TGTGCCAGCACCGGGACTAGCGGGGGTGGTGAGCAGTTCTTC.

This clonotype was seen a handful of times. The gene calls are TRBV5-1 and TRBJ2-1; D is ambiguous. The CDR3 has 14 amino acids. Germline loops: CDR1 SGHRS, CDR2 YFSETQ. V gave up 2 bases and J gave up 8 bases, with 14 bases separating them. The CDR3 sequence is CASSFTYAGHEQFF. In nucleotides, the CDR3 is TGCGCCAGCAGCTTCACCTATGCCGGGCATGAGCAGTTCTTC.

This clonotype was seen many times. This sequence joins TRBV7-2 and TRBJ1-1; D unclear. The CDR3 extends over 14 amino acids. Germline lookup yields CDR1 SGHTA and CDR2 FQGNSA. V shed 2 bases and J shed 2 bases, with 9 bases lying between them. The CDR3 DNA reads as TGTGCCAGCAGCTTATTGGGCCGCAACACTGAAGCTTTCTTT. This encodes CASSLLGRNTEAFF.

As for this clonotype: The junction and the germline gene differ at one end; a read error may be behind it. The chain employs TRBV7-2 and TRBJ1-1; 9 positions agree with TRBD1. The CDR3 contains 13 residues. Germline values: CDR1 SGHTA, CDR2 FQGNSA. The CDR3 DNA reads as TGTGCCAGCACCACAGGGGGCTTCACTGAGGCTTTCTTT. This sequence encodes CASTTGGFTEAFF.